This entry lists 5 T cell receptor beta chains sequenced from one sample in a study of shared clonotypes between healthy human individuals. Sequencing used immunoSEQ multiplex PCR; TCRdb keeps in-frame clones, though not all of them. This table holds 400,000 to 600,000 clones, about 96% found once. Sequencing was carried out using naive CD4+ T cells sorted from blood. Subset denoted: CD45RA+ positively selected. These receptors all stem from a woman in her twenties or thirties in good health.

This clone has only a few counts. The chain couples TRBV18 to TRBJ2-1; D might be TRBD2 (6 bases). This CDR3 has 13 residues. Per germline, CDR1 KGHSH and CDR2 LQKENI. Trimming removed 5 bases at V and 5 bases at J, with 10 bases between. The CDR3 sequence is CASSRTTHNEQFF. The CDR3 DNA sequence: TGTGCCAGCTCAAGGACTACCCACAATGAGCAGTTCTTC.

V is TRBV25-1 and J is TRBJ2-7; D ambiguous. CDR3 length: 14 residues. CDR1 MGHDK and CDR2 SYGVNS come from the germline V gene. The V gene lost 1 base and the J gene lost 2 bases, with 9 bases spanning the gap. Here the CDR3 reads CASSESTRTYEQYF. The CDR3, as DNA: TGTGCCAGCAGTGAATCAACCAGAACCTACGAGCAGTACTTC.

This clone was seen only once. V and J are TRBV5-1 and TRBJ2-7; 7 positions agree with TRBD2. Trimming removed 0 bases from V and 0 bases from J; junction bases left unmatched: 3. The CDR3 has 15 residues. The germline V gene has CDR1 SGHRS and CDR2 YFSETQ. CDR3 nucleotide sequence: TGCGCCAGCAGCTTGGGGGGAGGGGCCTCCTACGAGCAGTACTTC. This codes for CASSLGGGASYEQYF.

The rearrangement links TRBV28 to TRBJ1-1; unclear D gene. The germline CDR1 and CDR2 sequences are MDHEN and SYDVKM. V dropped 5 bases and J dropped 0 bases, with 7 bases sitting between them. The CDR3 extends over 13 amino acids. As DNA, the CDR3 is TGTGCCAGCAGTGGACTCTTGAACACTGAAGCTTTCTTT. This translates into CASSGLLNTEAFF. The entire variable domain, with the rest obtained from reference TRBV28 and TRBJ1-1, is as follows: DVKVTQSSRYLVKRTGEKVFLECVQDMDHENMFWYRQDPGLGLRLIYFSYDVKMKEKGDIPEGYSVSREKKERFSLILESASTNQTSMYLCASSGLLNTEAFFGQGTRLTVV.

This rearrangement joins TRBV5-8 to TRBJ2-7; D is unresolved. The CDR3 totals 13 residues. V lost 2 bases, J lost 0 bases, and 6 bases lay in between. Germline assignment: CDR1 SGHTS and CDR2 YDEGEE. CDR3 sequence reads: CASSFGDSYEQYF. The DNA of the CDR3 is TGTGCCAGCAGCTTTGGGGACTCCTACGAGCAGTACTTC.